The clone carrying this T cell receptor (beta chain) was observed a few times. The junction departs from germline at one end; a sequencing error may be responsible. TCRdb fed the 5' RACE reads into MiXCR, producing one record per CDR3 protein. The sample carries about 170,000 distinct CDR3 sequences, under 15% recorded once. The CDR3 runs 17 residues. In germline, CDR1 is KGHDR, CDR2 SFDVKD. The data belong to a study of T-cell memory formation after mild COVID-19. Sequencing was performed on PBMCs or a T cell subset sorted from them (not recorded which). The chain recombines TRBV24-1 with TRBJ2-1; D assignment may be TRBD1 or TRBD2 (6 bases each). This sequence originates from a man younger than 35 who had mild COVID-19 (a few samples of this study predate the infection). Cell type and time point are not known. Written as DNA, the CDR3 is TGTGCCACCAGTGATCCCTCGAGGGGGGTGGCTTACAGTGAGCAGTTCTTC. This codes for CATSDPSRGVAYSEQFF.